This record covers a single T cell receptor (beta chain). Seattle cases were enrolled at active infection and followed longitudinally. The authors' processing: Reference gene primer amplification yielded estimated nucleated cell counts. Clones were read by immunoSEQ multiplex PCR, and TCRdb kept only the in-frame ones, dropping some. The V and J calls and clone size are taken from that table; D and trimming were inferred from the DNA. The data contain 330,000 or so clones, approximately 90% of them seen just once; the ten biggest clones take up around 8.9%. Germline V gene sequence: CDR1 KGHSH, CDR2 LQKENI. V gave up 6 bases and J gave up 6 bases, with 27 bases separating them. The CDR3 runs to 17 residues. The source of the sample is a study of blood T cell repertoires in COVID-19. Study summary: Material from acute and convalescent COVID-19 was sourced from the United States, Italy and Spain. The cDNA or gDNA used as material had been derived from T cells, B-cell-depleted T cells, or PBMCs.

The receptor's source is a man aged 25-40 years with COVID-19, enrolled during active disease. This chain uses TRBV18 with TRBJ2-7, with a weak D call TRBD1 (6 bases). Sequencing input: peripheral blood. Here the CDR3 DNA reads TGTGCCAGCTCCCTTACGATGGGGATTCTGGAAGGGGGCGAGCAGTACTTC. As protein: CASSLTMGILEGGEQYF. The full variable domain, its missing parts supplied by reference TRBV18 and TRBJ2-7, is NAGVMQNPRHLVRRRGQEARLRCSPMKGHSHVYWYRQLPEEGLKFMVYLQKENIIDESGMPKERFSAEFPKEGPSILRIQQVVRGDSAAYFCASSLTMGILEGGEQYFGPGTRLTVT.